These 9 T cell receptor beta chains were sequenced from one sample in a study of cytomegalovirus exposure and HLA in healthy donors. The PCR employed 60 Vbeta primers together with 13 Jbeta primers. Only in-frame clones appear in the TCRdb table, and some are missing; sequencing was by immunoSEQ multiplex PCR. This table has around 110,000 clones, 65% to 90% appearing once. The material sequenced was PBMCs. The receptor source for this set is a woman between 25 and 40 years old in good health and CMV-seronegative.

This rearrangement joins TRBV19 to TRBJ1-1; 7 bases map to TRBD1. The CDR3 covers 12 residues. CDR1 is LNHDA, CDR2 SQIVND, per germline (reference sequence). The ends lost 1 base at V and 9 bases at J; junction bases unmatched: 2. The DNA of the CDR3 is TGTGCCAGTAGTATAGCAGGGGGTCAAGCTTTCTTT. Translation: CASSIAGGQAFF.

This clone was recorded once. The gene calls are TRBV7-8 and TRBJ1-6, with 12 bases that match TRBD1. CDR3 size: 20 residues. J was trimmed by 5 bases and V by 5 bases; bases with no gene match: 16. Germline assignment: CDR1 SGHVS and CDR2 FQNEAQ. The CDR3 sequence: CASSARTGTGGSGNNSPLHF. In DNA form, the CDR3 reads TGTGCCAGCAGCGCCAGAACCGGGACAGGGGGCAGTGGAAATAATTCACCCCTCCACTTT.

The chain employs TRBV15 and TRBJ2-7; TRBD1 matches 9 bases. Germline V lookup: CDR1 LNHNV, CDR2 YYDKDF (reference sequence). The CDR3 has 17 residues. V lost 0 bases to trimming and J lost 4 bases; unmatched junction nucleotides: 10. In DNA, the CDR3 is TGTGCCACCAGCAGAGATTTCCCGGGACAGGGAAGTTACGAGCAGTACTTC. Its protein is CATSRDFPGQGSYEQYF.

The genes are TRBV9 and TRBJ1-5; TRBD1 might be the D (5 bases). V was trimmed by 3 bases and J by 0 bases, leaving 13 bases between them. CDR3 size: 16 residues. CDR1 and CDR2 (germline): SGDLS, YYNGEE. CDR3 sequence: CASSAGDYFSNQPQHF. DNA of the CDR3: TGTGCCAGCAGCGCCGGGGACTATTTTAGCAATCAGCCCCAGCATTTT.

The J gene is TRBJ2-5, the V gene TRBV6-1; 7 bases match TRBD2. CDR1 MNHNS and CDR2 SASEGT come from the germline V gene. J gave up 5 bases and V 4 bases, and 1 base lay outside the gene matches. The CDR3 has 12 amino acids. The CDR3 loop is CASSAGGETQYF. CDR3 coding DNA: TGTGCCAGCAGTGCCGGGGGGGAGACCCAGTACTTC.

This chain links TRBV6-5 with TRBJ2-5; D ambiguous. The CDR3 has 14 residues. CDR1 is MNHEY, CDR2 SVGAGI, per germline. Trimming pared 0 bases from V and 5 bases from J, leaving 10 bases between. In DNA form, the CDR3 reads TGTGCCAGCAGTTACTCGAGTTTGGTGGAGACCCAGTACTTC. It encodes CASSYSSLVETQYF.

This chain links TRBV6-5 with TRBJ1-1; maybe TRBD1 (5 bases). The CDR3 runs to 13 residues. V lost 6 bases and J lost 5, with 13 bases in between. Germline CDR1 and CDR2: MNHEY and SVGAGI. CDR3 protein: CASSASGGTEAFF. As DNA, the CDR3 is TGTGCCAGCAGCGCTTCGGGGGGAACTGAAGCTTTCTTT.

J is TRBJ2-7 and V is TRBV6-1; no firm D call. Germline V CDR1 and CDR2: MNHNS, SASEGT. V was clipped by 2 bases and J by 2 bases, with 7 bases between them. CDR3 length: 13 amino acids. The CDR3 sequence is CASSESPPYEQYF. The CDR3 DNA is TGTGCCAGCAGTGAATCCCCTCCCTACGAGCAGTACTTC.

The chain employs TRBV4-2 and TRBJ1-4, with no clear D. Germline lookup yields CDR1 LGHNA and CDR2 YNFKEQ. The length of the CDR3 is 14 residues. V gave up 10 bases and J gave up 3 bases, with 15 bases separating them. CDR3 bases: TGTGCCACCAGGAGTTCTCGGGCTAATGAAAAACTGTTTTTT. It specifies CATRSSRANEKLFF.